This record looks at one T cell receptor beta chain sequence and its context. Its antigen is currently unknown. V was clipped by 0 bases and J by 5 bases; unmatched bases: 2. The CDR3 spans 14 residues. CDR1 is SGDLS, CDR2 YYNGEE, per germline. This specimen comes from a study of OX40 agonist ivuxolimab in advanced cancers. Study details: Age averaged around 60 years (range about 23 to 85), and around 78% were male. Notes on the study in general: More expanded clones were found, on average, in CD8+ than in CD4+ T cells.

Here immunoSEQ multiplex PCR was the method, and the copy in TCRdb shows in-frame clones only, minus some. This table has about 65,000 clones, approximately 89% appearing once. The clonotype was recovered from an adult with an advanced solid tumor such as melanoma, head and neck, liver or kidney cancer. Sequenced material: CD4+ or CD8+ T cells sorted from blood, taken in a trial of the OX40 agonist ivuxolimab. The V gene is TRBV9, the J gene TRBJ1-1; the match to TRBD1 covers 9 bases. The CDR3 loop reads CASSVVTGGTEAFF. The CDR3, as DNA: TGTGCCAGCAGCGTAGTGACAGGGGGTACTGAAGCTTTCTTT.